The rows below give T cell receptor beta chains drawn from one sample of a study of T-cell memory formation after mild COVID-19. A single record per CDR3 protein comes from TCRdb applying MiXCR to the 5' RACE reads. The sample has hundreds of thousands of distinct CDR3 sequences, over 25% seen once. Source material: PBMCs or a T cell subset sorted from them (not recorded which). The source is an adult woman who had mild COVID-19 (a few samples of this study predate the infection). Cell type and time point are not known. CDR3s include the opening cysteine and the closing phenylalanine or tryptophan. A D gene is named only where the DNA matches it firmly. For some rows the clone size is stated as once, few or many, or as a class when expanded; others skip it.

clone_size d_call j_call v_call cdr3_nt cdr3_aa
- - TRBJ2-7 TRBV4-3 TGCGCCAGCAGCCAAGTGGTGGGGACCTACGAGCAGTACTTC CASSQVVGTYEQYF
- - TRBJ1-1 TRBV6-1 TGTGCCAGCAGTGAAATCGACAGGCGGAACACTGAAGCTTTCTTT CASSEIDRRNTEAFF
- TRBD2 TRBJ2-3 TRBV6-6 TGTGCCAGCGGCAAACTAGCGGGTATTAGCACAGATACGCAGTATTTT CASGKLAGISTDTQYF
few - TRBJ2-2 TRBV7-6 TGTGCCAGCAGCTTAGCGCCCGGGGAAGGGACCGGGGAGCTGTTTTTT CASSLAPGEGTGELFF
- TRBD2 TRBJ2-3 TRBV12-3/TRBV12-4 TGTGCCAGCATCGCGACTAGCTGGAGCACAGATACGCAGTATTTT CASIATSWSTDTQYF
- - TRBJ1-4 TRBV7-9 TGTGCCAGCAGCCCCAATGGGCGTGAAAAACTGTTTTTT CASSPNGREKLFF
- TRBD1 TRBJ2-7 TRBV12-3/TRBV12-4 TGTGCCAGCAGTCCACCGGGACAGGGGTCCTACGAGCAGTACTTC CASSPPGQGSYEQYF
once - TRBJ1-1 TRBV6-5 TGTGCCAGCAGTCTCTGGGGGGGAGTTTCCACTGAAGCTTTCTTT CASSLWGGVSTEAFF
few - TRBJ2-7 TRBV7-6 TGTGCCAGCAGCCCCCTGACCCCGGGGCAGTACTTC CASSPLTPGQYF
few - TRBJ1-1 TRBV9 TGTGCCAGCAGCGTAGCTGACGAGATGGCCGGTGAAGCTTTCTTT CASSVADEMAGEAFF
- - TRBJ2-5 TRBV7-9 TGTGCCAGCAGCGCATCCTCCAACAGGGCTGGGACCCAGTACTTC CASSASSNRAGTQYF
- TRBD1 TRBJ2-5 TRBV20-1 TGCAGTGCGCAGGGGACAGCGACTAAAGAGACCCAGTACTTC CSAQGTATKETQYF
few - TRBJ2-7 TRBV19 TGTGCCAGTAGTTACCAACAGGGCTACGAGCAGTACTTC CASSYQQGYEQYF
- - TRBJ1-5 TRBV2 TGTGCCAGCAGTGCCCAGGTCAATCAGCCCCAGCATTTT CASSAQVNQPQHF
few - TRBJ2-5 TRBV7-9 TGTGCCAGCAGCTTAAAAGGGAAAGAGACCCAGTACTTC CASSLKGKETQYF
few - TRBJ2-1 TRBV4-2 TGTGCCAGCAGCCTCCTTGGGGACCCCGCGAATGAGCAGTTCTTC CASSLLGDPANEQFF
- TRBD2 TRBJ2-5 TRBV11-2 TGTGCCAGCAGCCCTAACGGGGCGGGGGGGGTCAGGGCCCAGTACTTC CASSPNGAGGVRAQYF
- - TRBJ2-7 TRBV5-1 TGCGCCAGCAGCTTGGTCGGGTTCCTTGACGAGCAGTACTTC CASSLVGFLDEQYF
- TRBD2 TRBJ2-7 TRBV6-2/TRBV6-3 TGTGCCAGCAACTGGGGACTAGCGCACGAGCAGTACTTC CASNWGLAHEQYF
- TRBD1 TRBJ2-7 TRBV5-4 TGTGCCAGCAGGGCCGGGACAGGACCCTACGAGCAGTACTTC CASRAGTGPYEQYF
- - TRBJ1-1 TRBV9 TGTGCCAGCAGCGTAGTAGGCAGGGCAGGCACTGAAGCTTTCTTT CASSVVGRAGTEAFF
few - TRBJ2-1 TRBV5-1 TGCGCCAGCAGCCCGGCCCTAGATTACAATGAGCAGTTCTTC CASSPALDYNEQFF
few - TRBJ1-2 TRBV6-1 TGTGCCAGCAGTGAAATAGCAAGGGGGGGAGGCTACACCTTC CASSEIARGGGYTF
few TRBD2 TRBJ2-5 TRBV4-3 TGCGCCAGCAGCCAAGAACACTCGCCGGGACTAGCTGGTCAAGAGACCCAGTACTTC CASSQEHSPGLAGQETQYF